The 14 T cell receptor beta chains below all came from one sample that was sequenced in a study of OX40 agonist ivuxolimab in advanced cancers. This table comes from immunoSEQ multiplex PCR, and its TCRdb copy is limited to in-frame clones, with some not included. The profile shows some 70,000 clones, about nine tenths of them singletons. Sequencing was performed on CD4+ or CD8+ T cells sorted from blood, taken in a trial of the OX40 agonist ivuxolimab. Receptor source: an adult with an advanced solid tumor such as melanoma, head and neck, liver or kidney cancer.

The chain combines TRBV21-1 with TRBJ2-3. TRBV21-1 is recorded as a pseudogene. The CDR3 spans 13 residues. The CDR3 nucleotides are TGTGCCAGCAGCAAGAAAGGCCCAGATACGCAGTATTTT. Its translation is CASSKKGPDTQYF.

The genes are TRBV5-1 and TRBJ1-3, with a weak D call TRBD1 (6 bases). This CDR3 contains 15 residues. Between the trimmed V and J ends, which lost 0 bases and 4 bases, there was a span of 11 bases. In germline, CDR1 is SGHRS, CDR2 YFSETQ. The CDR3 region is CASSLEQGAGNTIYF. In DNA, the CDR3 is TGCGCCAGCAGCTTGGAACAGGGAGCCGGAAACACCATATATTTT.

The CDR3 loop is CSFSPGHINYGYTF. The CDR3 bases are TGCAGTTTTTCTCCGGGACACATAAACTATGGCTACACCTTC. V and J are TRBV29-1 and TRBJ1-2, with a weak D call TRBD1 (6 bases). Per the germline V gene, CDR1 is SQVTM and CDR2 is ANQGSEA. The CDR3 covers 14 residues.

This clone appeared once. The chain combines TRBV6-1 with TRBJ1-5, with no clear D. V lost 4 bases, J lost 4 bases, and 17 bases lay in between. The CDR3 spans 16 residues. Germline CDR1 and CDR2: MNHNS and SASEGT. The CDR3 is CASSARTTKLNQPQHF. For the CDR3, the DNA is TGTGCCAGCAGTGCAAGGACTACTAAGTTAAATCAGCCCCAGCATTTT.

This clone was counted a few times. The V call is TRBV6-1, the J call TRBJ1-5, with TRBD1 matching over 8 bases. The CDR3 is 14 amino acids. Germline V CDR1 and CDR2: MNHNS, SASEGT. V gave up 6 bases and J gave up 2 bases; unmatched junction bases: 3. Here the CDR3 DNA reads TGTGCCAGCAGGGGACAGGTGGGCAATCAGCCCCAGCATTTT. Its protein product is CASRGQVGNQPQHF.

The rearrangement links TRBV7-2 to TRBJ2-1, with D hard to call. CDR3 length equals 15 residues. Per germline, CDR1 SGHTA and CDR2 FQGNSA. V gave up 3 bases and J gave up 6 bases, with 15 bases separating them. CDR3 nucleotides: TGTGCCAGCAGCTTTCGAGGACGGACCGCCAATGAGCAGTTCTTC. Translation: CASSFRGRTANEQFF.

This clone was seen a few times. This rearrangement joins TRBV7-2 to TRBJ2-3; D not certain. The V and J ends lost 5 bases and 5 bases respectively, with 14 bases between them. This CDR3 is built from 14 residues. Germline values: CDR1 SGHTA, CDR2 FQGNSA. The CDR3 here is CASSLRGGRDTQYF. As DNA, the CDR3 is TGTGCCAGCAGCCTGCGCGGCGGTAGAGATACGCAGTATTTT.

Only a few counts were recorded for this clone. The CDR3 nucleotides are TGCGCCAGCAGCCAAGGGCCCTCAATAAACACCGGGGAGCTGTTTTTT. Translated: CASSQGPSINTGELFF. The genes are TRBV4-1 and TRBJ2-2; D gene uncertain. Trimming took 1 base from V and 2 from J, leaving 11 bases between them. This CDR3 has 16 amino acids. The germline V gene encodes CDR1 MGHRA and CDR2 YSYEKL.

The chain employs TRBV18 and TRBJ2-3; 8 nucleotides match TRBD2. This CDR3 contains 17 residues. V gave up 0 bases and J gave up 1 base; unmatched junction bases: 6. Germline loops: CDR1 KGHSH, CDR2 LQKENI. The CDR3 region is CASSPPRGGRGTDTQYF. The CDR3 DNA sequence: TGTGCCAGCTCACCACCCCGGGGGGGCCGGGGCACAGATACGCAGTATTTT.

The V gene is TRBV19, the J gene TRBJ1-1; D is uncertain. CDR1 is LNHDA, CDR2 SQIVND, per germline (reference sequence). The CDR3 sequence is 13 residues long. V was cut by 1 base and J by 5 bases, with 8 bases left in between. The CDR3 loop reads CASSIVRETEAFF. DNA of the CDR3: TGTGCCAGTAGTATAGTAAGGGAAACTGAAGCTTTCTTT. Together with reference TRBV19 and TRBJ1-1, the CDR3 gives the full variable domain: DGGITQSPKYLFRKEGQNVTLSCEQNLNHDAMYWYRQDPGQGLRLIYYSQIVNDFQKGDIAEGYSVSREKKESFPLTVTSAQKNPTAFYLCASSIVRETEAFFGQGTRLTVV.

The chain employs TRBV28 and TRBJ1-2; D unclear. The CDR3 length is 13 residues. V was shortened by 6 bases and J by 1 base, with 9 bases between the two germline ends. Germline V CDR1 and CDR2: MDHEN, SYDVKM. CDR3 sequence reads: CASRGGYNYGYTF. The CDR3 DNA reads TGTGCCAGCAGGGGTGGGTATAACTATGGCTACACCTTC.

This rearrangement joins TRBV9 to TRBJ2-3; D may be TRBD2 (5 bases). In germline, CDR1 is SGDLS, CDR2 YYNGEE. V lost 4 bases and J 0 bases, leaving 12 bases between the germline ends. This CDR3 spans 15 amino acids. CDR3 in DNA: TGTGCCAGCAGCCCGATGCGGGTTAGCACAGATACGCAGTATTTT. This codes for CASSPMRVSTDTQYF.

V is TRBV4-3 and J is TRBJ1-2, with no clear D. This CDR3 has 14 residues. Between the trimmed V and J ends, which lost 0 bases and 2 bases, there was a span of 7 bases. Germline V gives CDR1 LGHNA, CDR2 YSLEER. For the CDR3, the DNA is TGCGCCAGCAGCCAAGATCACGGGAACTATGGCTACACCTTC. It codes for CASSQDHGNYGYTF.

The CDR3 DNA follows: TGCGCCAGCAGCTTGGTAGGGGAAGGGGCCAACGTCCTGACTTTC. It is translated as CASSLVGEGANVLTF. This chain joins TRBV5-1 and TRBJ2-6; TRBD1 might be the D (5 bases). This CDR3 contains 15 residues. Germline V gene lookup returns CDR1 SGHRS and CDR2 YFSETQ. The germline V and J ends were trimmed by 0 bases and 4 bases, with 8 bases remaining between them.